A single sample gave rise to the 29 T cell receptor beta chains below, sequenced in a study of blood T cell repertoires in COVID-19. Assay: immunoSEQ multiplex PCR; the TCRdb copy retains only in-frame clones and omits some. The sample records approximately 210,000 clones, 90% to 95% being singletons. Sequenced material: peripheral blood. The receptor set was obtained from a man aged 25-45 years with acute or convalescent COVID-19.

About this clone: Other DNA sequences in the same sample also yield this CDR3. The V and J genes are TRBV5-1 and TRBJ1-3; D possibly corresponds to TRBD1 (5 bases). CDR1 SGHRS and CDR2 YFSETQ come from the germline V gene. The CDR3 contains 14 residues. The V gene lost 0 bases and the J gene lost 2 bases, with 6 bases spanning the gap. CDR3 amino acids: CASSLVGAGNTIYF. In nucleotides, the CDR3 is TGCGCCAGCAGCTTGGTAGGGGCTGGAAACACCATATATTTT.

This clone was counted only a few times. The chain carries TRBV5-8 and TRBJ2-5, with TRBD1 matching over 8 bases. The CDR3 spans 15 residues. The germline gives CDR1 SGHTS, CDR2 YDEGEE. With 6 bases clipped from V and 5 bases from J, the junction kept 12 bases outside the gene matches. The CDR3, as DNA: TGTGCCAGCACCACCCCCCAGGACAGGGTTGAGACCCAGTACTTC. This translates into CASTTPQDRVETQYF.

This clone was detected only once. This chain uses TRBV4-1 with TRBJ2-3; 11 bases map to TRBD1. Germline lookup yields CDR1 MGHRA and CDR2 YSYEKL. The trim removed 3 bases at V and 3 bases at J, leaving 8 bases unmatched. The CDR3 length is 17 residues. DNA for the CDR3: TGCGCCAGCAGCCAGGAACCCGGGACAGGGGGGACAGATACGCAGTATTTT. Protein: CASSQEPGTGGTDTQYF.

The CDR3 reads CASTPGGLARNTQYF. The CDR3 nucleotides read TGTGCCAGCACCCCGGGCGGTCTAGCGCGAAATACGCAGTATTTT. The chain employs TRBV5-4 and TRBJ2-3, with D perhaps TRBD2 (6 bases). Germline V gene sequence: CDR1 SGHNT, CDR2 YYREEE (reference sequence). Trimming took 6 bases from V and 7 from J, leaving 21 bases between them. CDR3 length: 15 amino acids.

This clone was found once. The rearrangement uses TRBV11-2 and TRBJ2-5, with TRBD1 matching 7 bases. This CDR3 spans 14 amino acids. The germline CDR1 and CDR2 sequences are SGHAT and FQNNGV. The ends lost 3 bases at V and 1 base at J; junction bases unmatched: 2. The CDR3 reads CASSLTGSQETQYF. The CDR3 nucleotides are TGTGCCAGCAGCTTGACAGGGTCCCAAGAGACCCAGTACTTC.

As to this clone: Other DNA sequences in this specimen translate into the identical CDR3. The CDR3 DNA reads TGTGCCAGCTCACCTCAAACTGGGGCCAACGTCCTGACTTTC. Translating gives CASSPQTGANVLTF. The rearrangement joins TRBV18 to TRBJ2-6; D not resolved. CDR1 KGHSH and CDR2 LQKENI come from the germline V gene. CDR3 length: 14 amino acids. Trimming removed 3 bases at V and 2 bases at J, with 5 bases between.

This clone was observed a handful of times. The gene calls are TRBV30 and TRBJ2-7; TRBD1 aligns across 8 bases. Germline V lookup: CDR1 GTSNPN, CDR2 SVGIG (reference sequence). CDR3 length: 14 amino acids. V shed 7 bases and J 0 bases; nucleotides not matched to a gene: 8. The chain's CDR3 is CAYSGQVSSYEQYF. The CDR3 coding sequence is TGTGCCTATTCGGGACAGGTGAGCTCCTACGAGCAGTACTTC.

The rearrangement uses TRBV15 and TRBJ2-1; D uncertain. The CDR3 has 13 residues. Trimming took 0 bases from V and 8 from J, leaving 8 bases between them. Germline assignment: CDR1 LNHNV and CDR2 YYDKDF (reference sequence). The CDR3 spells CATSRDYSYEQFF. CDR3 nucleotides: TGTGCCACCAGCAGAGATTATAGCTATGAGCAGTTCTTC.

The chain is built from TRBV2 and TRBJ2-5; D might be TRBD1 (6 bases). V lost 2 bases, J lost 4 bases, and 14 bases lay in between. Germline V lookup: CDR1 SNHLY, CDR2 FYNNEI. The CDR3 has 15 residues. In DNA form, the CDR3 reads TGTGCCAGCAGTGAATGGGGGCTTGGGAGAGAGACCCAGTACTTC. Protein product: CASSEWGLGRETQYF.

This clone has a single count. The chain carries TRBV27 and TRBJ2-2, with 7 positions matching TRBD2. The CDR3 is 14 amino acids. Trimming removed 5 bases from V and 3 bases from J; junction bases left unmatched: 3. Per the germline V gene, CDR1 is MNHEY and CDR2 is SMNVEV (reference sequence). DNA for the CDR3: TGTGCCAGCAGTCGGGACTACTACACCGGGGAGCTGTTTTTT. Amino acids: CASSRDYYTGELFF.

This chain's CDR3 is CASTPVDEQYF. CDR3 sequence (DNA): TGTGCCAGCACCCCAGTGGACGAGCAGTACTTC. The chain has TRBV7-9 and TRBJ2-7; D call uncertain. The CDR3 loop spans 11 amino acids. Germline CDR1 SEHNR, CDR2 FQNEAQ (reference sequence). V lost 7 bases, J lost 5 bases, and 9 bases lay in between.

V usage is TRBV4-1 and J usage is TRBJ2-3; D unresolved. V lost 2 bases, J lost 2 bases, and 8 bases lay in between. Germline values: CDR1 MGHRA, CDR2 YSYEKL. The CDR3 extends over 14 amino acids. The chain's CDR3 is CASSQPLNTDTQYF. For the CDR3, the DNA is TGCGCCAGCAGCCAACCCCTTAACACAGATACGCAGTATTTT.

For the CDR3, the DNA is TGCGCCAGCAGCGAAGGGACAGGGGGCTTCTACCAAGAGACCCAGTACTTC. Protein sequence: CASSEGTGGFYQETQYF. J is TRBJ2-5 and V is TRBV4-1, with 12 bases that match TRBD1. Germline trimming cut 5 bases from V and 0 bases from J; bases unmatched to any gene: 7. CDR3 size: 17 residues. The V gene's germline CDR1 is MGHRA and CDR2 YSYEKL.

The V call is TRBV10-2, the J call TRBJ2-7, with 7 nucleotides matching TRBD2. Per germline, CDR1 WSHSY and CDR2 SAAADI. CDR3 length: 14 amino acids. Trimming at V came to 3 bases and at J to 3 bases, leaving 5 bases not matched to a gene. In DNA form, the CDR3 reads TGCGCCAGCAGTGAAACTAGCGCCGACTACGAGCAGTACTTC. Translated: CASSETSADYEQYF.

V and J are TRBV28 and TRBJ2-3, with a possible D match to TRBD1 (5 bases). Germline V gene lookup returns CDR1 MDHEN and CDR2 SYDVKM. V was cut by 2 bases and J by 1 base, with 10 bases left in between. CDR3 size: 15 residues. This CDR3 reads CASSLATGRTDTQYF. The CDR3 DNA sequence: TGTGCCAGCAGTTTAGCTACAGGTCGCACAGATACGCAGTATTTT.

The J gene is TRBJ2-5, the V gene TRBV5-5, with 7 bases fitting TRBD2. Germline CDR1 and CDR2: SGHKS and YYEKEE (reference sequence). Trimming cost V 5 bases and J 2 bases; bases outside gene matches: 12. The CDR3 runs 16 residues. CDR3 protein: CASSSRPSGGQETQYF. DNA of the CDR3: TGTGCCAGCAGTTCCCGTCCATCGGGAGGACAAGAGACCCAGTACTTC.

This chain connects TRBV19 to TRBJ1-4, with D possibly TRBD1 on 6 matching bases. The germline CDR1 and CDR2 sequences are LNHDA and SQIVND (reference sequence). V was clipped by 4 bases and J by 7 bases, with 19 bases between them. The CDR3 is 16 residues long. The CDR3 nucleotides are TGTGCCAGTAGTAATCGGAGACAGGTTGTTGTTGAAAAACTGTTTTTT. This codes for CASSNRRQVVVEKLFF.

The chain employs TRBV19 and TRBJ1-1, with TRBD1 matching 8 bases. The germline V gene has CDR1 LNHDA and CDR2 SQIVND (reference sequence). Germline trimming cut 5 bases from V and 5 bases from J; bases unmatched to any gene: 4. This CDR3 is built from 13 residues. For the CDR3, the DNA is TGTGCCAGTAGTCCCCAGGGGGCAACTGAAGCTTTCTTT. Protein sequence: CASSPQGATEAFF.

The V gene is TRBV3-1 (or the pseudogene TRBV3-2), the J gene TRBJ2-7, with D tentatively TRBD1 (6 bases). Germline V gives CDR1 LGHDT, CDR2 YNNKEL (reference sequence). V shed 4 bases and J shed 3 bases, with 13 bases lying between them. CDR3 size: 14 residues. The DNA of the CDR3 is TGTGCCAGCAGCCCCCAGAGAGGGGGCTACGAGCAGTACTTC. Translation: CASSPQRGGYEQYF.

This CDR3 reads CASSFSGGLLVQPQHF. The DNA for the CDR3 is TGTGCCAGCAGTTTTTCGGGGGGGCTTTTGGTCCAGCCCCAGCATTTT. This chain uses TRBV28 with TRBJ1-5; maybe TRBD1 (6 bases). The CDR3 is made up of 16 amino acids. Trimming cost V 3 bases and J 7 bases, with 19 bases left between them. CDR1 is MDHEN and CDR2 is SYDVKM in the germline V gene.

The chain combines TRBV2 with TRBJ2-3; 7 positions match TRBD2. V was clipped by 4 bases and J by 0 bases; unmatched bases: 7. Germline CDR1 and CDR2: SNHLY and FYNNEI. The CDR3 spans 16 residues. The CDR3 loop is CASSVLAAYSTDTQYF. The CDR3 DNA reads TGTGCCAGCAGTGTCCTAGCGGCCTATAGCACAGATACGCAGTATTTT.

The gene calls are TRBV11-3 and TRBJ2-1; 11 bases match TRBD1. Germline V gene lookup returns CDR1 SGHNT and CDR2 YENEEA. The length of the CDR3 is 15 residues. V gave up 5 bases and J gave up 6 bases; unmatched junction bases: 6. CDR3 in DNA: TGTGCCAGCAGCCCTGGACAGGGGGCGGGCAATGAGCAGTTCTTC. Protein product: CASSPGQGAGNEQFF.

V is TRBV25-1 and J is TRBJ2-1, with 7 positions matching TRBD2. Germline V gene sequence: CDR1 MGHDK, CDR2 SYGVNS. The length of the CDR3 is 16 residues. J was trimmed by 7 bases and V by 5 bases; bases with no gene match: 14. The CDR3 DNA is TGTGCCAGCAGTCCCGTCGGGCTAGCGGATAGGAATGAGCAGTTCTTC. As protein: CASSPVGLADRNEQFF.

This clone is a singleton in its sample. The chain has TRBV28 and TRBJ2-7; 8 bases align to TRBD2. Per the germline V gene, CDR1 is MDHEN and CDR2 is SYDVKM. After removal of 7 bases from V and 6 bases from J, the junction contained 14 bases not matched to a gene. The CDR3 extends over 15 amino acids. The CDR3 nucleotides are TGTGCCAGCACTGAATGGGTAGCGGGGTCAAGCGAGCAGTACTTC. The encoded protein is CASTEWVAGSSEQYF.

The sample holds a few counts of this clone. The chain couples TRBV10-1 to TRBJ1-1; 9 bases align to TRBD1. The ends lost 7 bases at V and 10 bases at J; junction bases unmatched: 10. There are 13 residues in the CDR3. The germline CDR1 and CDR2 sequences are WNHNN and SYGVQD (reference sequence). CDR3 coding DNA: TGCGCCAGCACCTGGGGACAGGGCGGAATAGCTTTCTTT. This translates into CASTWGQGGIAFF.

V usage is TRBV4-1 and J usage is TRBJ2-2; possibly TRBD1 for D (6 bases). This CDR3 is built from 15 residues. Germline lookup yields CDR1 MGHRA and CDR2 YSYEKL. V dropped 3 bases and J dropped 5 bases, with 13 bases sitting between them. CDR3 nucleotide sequence: TGCGCCAGCAGCCACCCCGGACAGTATACCGGGGAGCTGTTTTTT. Translating gives CASSHPGQYTGELFF.

This rearrangement joins TRBV12-3 or TRBV12-4 to TRBJ2-1, with a tentative D call TRBD2 (5 bases). Trimming pared 8 bases from V and 10 bases from J, leaving 15 bases between. This CDR3 has 12 amino acids. CDR3 loop: CASQYRAGEQFF. The DNA of the CDR3 is TGTGCCAGCCAGTACCGCGCGGGCGAGCAGTTCTTC.

This chain connects TRBV6-5 to TRBJ2-5; D is perhaps TRBD2 (6 bases). Deletions cut 7 bases from V and 5 bases from J, with 14 bases between. The length of the CDR3 is 13 residues. CDR1 and CDR2 (germline): MNHEY, SVGAGI. The CDR3, as DNA: TGTGCCAGCATAACGGCGGGGATGGAGACCCAGTACTTC. Its protein product is CASITAGMETQYF.

Only one count was recorded for this clone. V is TRBV30 and J is TRBJ1-5; 7 bases line up with TRBD1. CDR3 size: 13 residues. Germline CDR1 is GTSNPN and CDR2 is SVGIG (reference sequence). The J segment lost 7 bases and the V segment lost 5 bases, leaving 8 bases of the junction unmatched. The CDR3 loop reads CAWGGQIGQPQHF. DNA of the CDR3: TGTGCCTGGGGGGGACAGATTGGCCAGCCCCAGCATTTT. Variable domain in full (rest from reference TRBV30 and TRBJ1-5): SQTIHQWPATLVQPVGSPLSLECTVEGTSNPNLYWYRQAAGRGLQLLFYSVGIGQISSEVPQNLSASRPQDRQFILSSKKLLLSDSGFYLCAWGGQIGQPQHFGDGTRLSIL.